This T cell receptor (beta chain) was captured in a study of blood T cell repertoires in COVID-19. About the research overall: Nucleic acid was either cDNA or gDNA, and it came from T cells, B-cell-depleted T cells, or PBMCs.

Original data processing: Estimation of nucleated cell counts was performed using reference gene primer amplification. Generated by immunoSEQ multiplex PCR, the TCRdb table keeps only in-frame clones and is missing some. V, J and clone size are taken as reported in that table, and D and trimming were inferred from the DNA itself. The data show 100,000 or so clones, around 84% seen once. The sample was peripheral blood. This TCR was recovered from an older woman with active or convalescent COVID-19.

The CDR3 sequence is CASSLRVSGGYTEAFF. In DNA form, the CDR3 reads TGTGCCAGCAGCTTACGGGTTTCGGGGGGCTACACTGAAGCTTTCTTT. J is TRBJ1-1 and V is TRBV11-2, with a possible D match to TRBD1 (6 bases). The CDR3 consists of 16 residues. Between the trimmed V and J ends, which lost 2 bases and 3 bases, there was a span of 16 bases. Germline lookup yields CDR1 SGHAT and CDR2 FQNNGV.